One sample yielded the 24 T cell receptor beta chains listed below, sequenced in a study of intratumoral heterogeneity in liver cancer. Multiple geographically separated regions of the hepatocellular carcinoma nodule were sampled separately. Sequencing was performed with immunoSEQ multiplex PCR; in TCRdb, only in-frame clones are kept and a portion is missing. The data show about 6,200 clones, about 72% seen once. The sample in question was tumor tissue, obtained before any cancer treatment. Every receptor here comes from a woman aged 70 to 79 with hepatocellular carcinoma.

This chain connects TRBV10-3 to TRBJ1-1, with a weak D call TRBD1 (6 bases). Germline CDR1 ENHRY, CDR2 SYGVKD. The CDR3 length is 12 residues. Trimming left V 10 bases short and J 1 base short, with 10 bases between. CDR3 sequence: CATQGSNTEAFF. In DNA form, the CDR3 reads TGTGCCACACAGGGTTCGAACACTGAAGCTTTCTTT.

The chain joins TRBV27 to TRBJ2-7, with no clear D. V was cut by 5 bases and J by 2 bases, with 10 bases left in between. The CDR3 sequence is 13 residues long. Germline V gene lookup returns CDR1 MNHEY and CDR2 SMNVEV (reference sequence). The CDR3 region has the DNA TGTGCCAGCAGTCCATACCCCACCTACGAGCAGTACTTC. Protein sequence: CASSPYPTYEQYF.

CDR3 protein: CASSSLDRREQYF. In DNA form, the CDR3 reads TGTGCCAGCAGTTCGTTGGACAGGCGCGAGCAGTACTTC. J is TRBJ2-7 and V is TRBV27; TRBD1 matches at 7 bases. Looked up from germline, CDR1 is MNHEY and CDR2 is SMNVEV (reference sequence). V shed 4 bases, J shed 6 bases, and the junction held 6 bases outside the gene matches. This CDR3 has 13 residues.

CDR3 coding DNA: TGTGCCAGCAGTCCGGACCGGACCAAGATCAGTCAGTACTTC. Its translation is CASSPDRTKISQYF. The rearrangement joins TRBV6-2 or TRBV6-3 to TRBJ2-7, with D hard to call. This CDR3 spans 14 amino acids. Trimming pared 5 bases from V and 10 bases from J, leaving 21 bases between. Germline CDR1 MNHEY, CDR2 SVGEGT.

The rearrangement links TRBV29-1 to TRBJ2-5; TRBD2 agrees at 7 bases. The CDR3 extends over 12 amino acids. The germline gives CDR1 SQVTM, CDR2 ANQGSEA. CDR3 nucleotides: TGCGGGGGAGGGGATATAGGAGAGACCCAGTACTTC. Encoded protein: CGGGDIGETQYF.

The chain has TRBV5-1 and TRBJ1-1; TRBD1 aligns across 7 bases. Germline loops: CDR1 SGHRS, CDR2 YFSETQ. V was clipped by 2 bases and J by 1 base; unmatched bases: 5. The CDR3 length is 15 residues. The CDR3 region is CASSFDRVTNTEAFF. In DNA form, the CDR3 reads TGCGCCAGCAGCTTCGACAGGGTAACGAACACTGAAGCTTTCTTT.

The chain has TRBV11-1 and TRBJ2-5, with 10 nucleotides matching TRBD2. Germline V gives CDR1 SGHAT, CDR2 FQDESV (reference sequence). This CDR3 is 15 amino acids long. The J segment lost 2 bases and the V segment lost 7 bases, leaving 7 bases of the junction unmatched. The CDR3 protein is CASMPGLAFQETQYF. DNA of the CDR3: TGTGCCAGCATGCCGGGACTAGCGTTTCAAGAGACCCAGTACTTC.

This clone is medium-sized in the sample. This sequence joins TRBV6-1 and TRBJ2-2; TRBD2 matches 7 bases. CDR3 length: 15 residues. V dropped 2 bases and J dropped 6; count of bases not matched to a gene: 6. From germline, CDR1 is MNHNS and CDR2 SASEGT. DNA of the CDR3: TGTGCCAGCAGTGAACCCCCGGGAGGCTCCGGGGAGCTGTTTTTT. This translates into CASSEPPGGSGELFF.

The chain carries TRBV6-4 and TRBJ2-2, with 10 bases matching TRBD2. Germline trimming cut 4 bases from V and 5 bases from J; bases unmatched to any gene: 4. The CDR3 is made up of 15 amino acids. The germline V gene has CDR1 MRHNA and CDR2 SNTAGT. The CDR3 here is CASSALAGVTGELFF. CDR3 DNA sequence: TGTGCCAGCAGTGCTCTAGCGGGAGTTACCGGGGAGCTGTTTTTT.

CDR3 loop: CASSSEHEQYF. DNA of the CDR3: TGTGCCAGTAGTTCCGAACACGAGCAGTACTTC. V is TRBV19 and J is TRBJ2-7; D not certain. The V gene lost 5 bases and the J gene lost 5 bases, with 7 bases spanning the gap. Germline CDR1 is LNHDA and CDR2 is SQIVND (reference sequence). The CDR3 contains 11 residues.

The gene calls are TRBV6-5 and TRBJ2-3, with TRBD2 matching 8 bases. CDR3 size: 14 residues. Germline CDR1 MNHEY, CDR2 SVGAGI. V was pared by 5 bases and J by 4 bases, with 5 bases of the junction left unmatched. CDR3 in DNA: TGTGCCAGCAGTAGGAGCGGGAGTCCAGATACGCAGTATTTT. Translated: CASSRSGSPDTQYF.

This chain uses TRBV9 with TRBJ2-3, with D unclear. This CDR3 region has 14 residues. The germline gives CDR1 SGDLS, CDR2 YYNGEE. V shed 3 bases and J shed 1 base, with 9 bases lying between them. The CDR3 is CASSARSGTDTQYF. CDR3 in DNA: TGTGCCAGCAGCGCTCGGTCGGGCACAGATACGCAGTATTTT.

The CDR3 sequence is CASSPRQSYEQYF. The CDR3 coding sequence is TGTGCCAGCAGCCCCCGACAGTCCTACGAGCAGTACTTC. The chain joins TRBV3-1 (or the pseudogene TRBV3-2) to TRBJ2-7, with TRBD1 as a possible D gene (5 bases). The V end lost 4 bases, the J end lost 1 base, and 8 bases lay between the germline ends. The CDR3 consists of 13 residues. Per germline, CDR1 LGHDT and CDR2 YNNKEL (reference sequence).

The chain couples TRBV6-5 to TRBJ2-2; 8 bases line up with TRBD2. Trimming cost V 6 bases and J 5 bases; bases outside gene matches: 8. The length of the CDR3 is 15 residues. The germline V gene encodes CDR1 MNHEY and CDR2 SVGAGI. The CDR3 reads CASRLPGTRTGELFF. As DNA, the CDR3 is TGTGCCAGCAGGCTCCCCGGGACTAGAACCGGGGAGCTGTTTTTT.

This clone was picked up a small number of times. The rearrangement uses TRBV2 and TRBJ2-7; TRBD1 or TRBD2 may be the D gene (5 bases each). Trimming took 4 bases from V and 6 from J, leaving 13 bases between them. Germline V gene data show CDR1 as SNHLY and CDR2 as FYNNEI. The CDR3 has 13 residues. CDR3 in amino acids: CASSVRDRGEQYF. Written as DNA, the CDR3 is TGTGCCAGCAGTGTACGGGATAGGGGCGAGCAGTACTTC. Complete variable domain (other parts from reference TRBV2 and TRBJ2-7): EPEVTQTPSHQVTQMGQEVILRCVPISNHLYFYWYRQILGQKVEFLVSFYNNEISEKSEIFDDQFSVERPDGSNFTLKIRSTKLEDSAMYFCASSVRDRGEQYFGPGTRLTVT.

J is TRBJ2-1 and V is TRBV9; the D gene is possibly TRBD2 (6 bases). Germline loops: CDR1 SGDLS, CDR2 YYNGEE. V lost 6 bases and J 9 bases, leaving 13 bases between the germline ends. The CDR3 has 12 residues. The CDR3 reads CASTVLGGEQFF. The CDR3 region has the DNA TGTGCCAGCACCGTGTTGGGGGGTGAGCAGTTCTTC.

This sequence joins TRBV28 and TRBJ1-2, with unresolved D. Trimming stripped 5 bases from V and 7 bases from J, with 14 bases between. This CDR3 region has 13 residues. Germline values: CDR1 MDHEN, CDR2 SYDVKM. The DNA for the CDR3 is TGTGCCAGCAGTCGCCCCGGGCGCGGTGGCTACACCTTC. This codes for CASSRPGRGGYTF.

V is TRBV28 and J is TRBJ1-6; D remains ambiguous. CDR3 size: 12 residues. Trimming cost V 5 bases and J 8 bases, with 7 bases left between them. Germline V gene lookup returns CDR1 MDHEN and CDR2 SYDVKM. The CDR3 DNA reads TGTGCCAGCAGTACCGCGCATTCACCCCTCCACTTT. Translated, it gives CASSTAHSPLHF.

The chain uses TRBV3-1 (or the pseudogene TRBV3-2) and TRBJ2-3; possibly TRBD2 for D (6 bases). Germline values: CDR1 LGHDT, CDR2 YNNKEL (reference sequence). Trimming removed 0 bases at V and 7 bases at J, with 20 bases between. The CDR3 contains 17 residues. In DNA, the CDR3 is TGTGCCAGCAGCCAAGATAAAGGAGAGGGAGGTTATCATACGCAGTATTTT. Protein sequence: CASSQDKGEGGYHTQYF.

This clone ranks as medium-sized. The chain uses TRBV9 and TRBJ2-1; TRBD2 matches at 8 bases. The ends lost 6 bases at V and 8 bases at J; junction bases unmatched: 16. The CDR3 has 16 residues. The germline gives CDR1 SGDLS, CDR2 YYNGEE. CDR3 DNA sequence: TGTGCCAGCAACCATCCGGGGGTAGCGGGGCGAGATGAGCAGTTCTTC. Its protein is CASNHPGVAGRDEQFF.

This rearrangement joins TRBV11-2 to TRBJ2-1; D remains ambiguous. There are 16 residues in the CDR3. Trimming pared 7 bases from V and 0 bases from J, leaving 16 bases between. Per the germline V gene, CDR1 is SGHAT and CDR2 is FQNNGV. The CDR3 spells CASKNSYQSSYNEQFF. The DNA of the CDR3 is TGTGCCAGCAAGAATTCATATCAGAGCTCCTACAATGAGCAGTTCTTC.

The chain carries TRBV5-1 and TRBJ2-7; 8 bases map to TRBD1. The J segment lost 3 bases and the V segment lost 4 bases, leaving 9 bases of the junction unmatched. The CDR3 is made up of 15 amino acids. The germline CDR1 and CDR2 sequences are SGHRS and YFSETQ. CDR3 nucleotide sequence: TGCGCCAGCAGCAACACACAGGGGGGAAGCTACGAGCAGTACTTC. Protein: CASSNTQGGSYEQYF.

This clone appeared once. The V call is TRBV3-1 (or the pseudogene TRBV3-2), the J call TRBJ2-3, with D perhaps TRBD2 (6 bases). This CDR3 has 15 amino acids. Deletions cut 0 bases from V and 5 bases from J, with 12 bases between. Germline V gene data show CDR1 as LGHDT and CDR2 as YNNKEL (reference sequence). The CDR3 loop is CASSQDGSGLDTQYF. In DNA, the CDR3 is TGTGCCAGCAGCCAAGACGGTAGCGGCCTAGATACGCAGTATTTT.

Points on this clone: The sample contains more than one DNA sequence encoding this CDR3. The chain joins TRBV5-8 to TRBJ2-7; D gene ambiguous. This CDR3 spans 14 amino acids. Per germline, CDR1 SGHTS and CDR2 YDEGEE. V gave up 0 bases and J gave up 0 bases, with 7 bases separating them. CDR3 sequence: CASSLGPASYEQYF. The CDR3, as DNA: TGTGCCAGCAGCTTGGGGCCAGCCTCCTACGAGCAGTACTTC.